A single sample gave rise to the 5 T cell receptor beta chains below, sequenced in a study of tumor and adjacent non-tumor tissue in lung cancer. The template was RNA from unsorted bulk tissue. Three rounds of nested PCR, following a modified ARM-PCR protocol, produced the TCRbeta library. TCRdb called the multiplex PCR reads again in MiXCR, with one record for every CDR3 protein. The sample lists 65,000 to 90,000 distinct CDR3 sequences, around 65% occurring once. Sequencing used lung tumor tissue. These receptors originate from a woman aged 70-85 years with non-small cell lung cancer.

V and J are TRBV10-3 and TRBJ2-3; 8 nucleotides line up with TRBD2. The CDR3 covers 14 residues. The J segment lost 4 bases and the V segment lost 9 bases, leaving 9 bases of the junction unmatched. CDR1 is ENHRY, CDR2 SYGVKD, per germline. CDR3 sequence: CAIGSGKTADTQYF. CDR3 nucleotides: TGTGCCATAGGTAGCGGGAAAACAGCAGATACGCAGTATTTT.

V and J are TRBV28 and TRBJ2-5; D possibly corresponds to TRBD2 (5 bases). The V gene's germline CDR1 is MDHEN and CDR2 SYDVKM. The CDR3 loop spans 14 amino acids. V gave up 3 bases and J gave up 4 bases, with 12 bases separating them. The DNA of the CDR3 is TGTGCCAGCAGTTTTGGTAGCGTTATAGAGACCCAGTACTTC. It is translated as CASSFGSVIETQYF. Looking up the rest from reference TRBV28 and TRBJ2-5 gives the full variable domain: DVKVTQSSRYLVKRTGEKVFLECVQDMDHENMFWYRQDPGLGLRLIYFSYDVKMKEKGDIPEGYSVSREKKERFSLILESASTNQTSMYLCASSFGSVIETQYFGPGTRLLVL.

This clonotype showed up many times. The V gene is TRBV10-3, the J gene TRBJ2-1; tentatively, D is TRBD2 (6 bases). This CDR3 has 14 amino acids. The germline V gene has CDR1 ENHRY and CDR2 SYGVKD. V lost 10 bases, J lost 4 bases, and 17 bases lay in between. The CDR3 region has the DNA TGTGCCACCACCCAGGAGGCGGGGTACAATGAGCAGTTCTTC. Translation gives CATTQEAGYNEQFF.

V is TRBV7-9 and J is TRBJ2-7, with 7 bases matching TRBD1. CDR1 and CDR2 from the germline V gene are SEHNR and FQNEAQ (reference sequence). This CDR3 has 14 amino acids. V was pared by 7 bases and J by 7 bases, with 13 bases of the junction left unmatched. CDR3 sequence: CASNRDSDSFEQYF. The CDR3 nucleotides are TGTGCCAGCAACCGGGACAGTGACTCGTTTGAGCAGTACTTC.

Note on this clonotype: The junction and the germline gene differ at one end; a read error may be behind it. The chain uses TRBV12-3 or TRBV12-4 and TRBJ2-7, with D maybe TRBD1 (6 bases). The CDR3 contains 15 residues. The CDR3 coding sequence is TGTACCAGCAGTTTTCTGGGACACTATGGGGGCGAGCAGTACTTC. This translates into CTSSFLGHYGGEQYF.